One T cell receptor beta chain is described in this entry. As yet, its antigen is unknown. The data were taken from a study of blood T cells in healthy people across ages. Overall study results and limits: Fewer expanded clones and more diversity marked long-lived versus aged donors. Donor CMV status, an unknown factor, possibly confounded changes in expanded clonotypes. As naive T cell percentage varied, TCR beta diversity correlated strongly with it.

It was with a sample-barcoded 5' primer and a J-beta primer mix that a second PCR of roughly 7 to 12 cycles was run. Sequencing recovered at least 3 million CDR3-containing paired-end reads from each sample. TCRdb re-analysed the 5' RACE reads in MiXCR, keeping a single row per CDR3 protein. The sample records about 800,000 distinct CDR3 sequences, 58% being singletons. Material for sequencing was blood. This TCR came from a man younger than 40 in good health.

CDR3 residues: CATSRWASSNEQFF. CDR3 bases: TGTGCCACCAGCAGATGGGCTAGCAGTAATGAGCAGTTCTTC. The chain recombines TRBV15 with TRBJ2-1; tentatively, D is TRBD2 (5 bases). In germline, CDR1 is LNHNV, CDR2 YYDKDF (reference sequence). V was shortened by 2 bases and J by 7 bases, with 12 bases between the two germline ends. CDR3 length equals 14 residues. The full variable domain, its missing parts supplied by reference TRBV15 and TRBJ2-1, is DAMVIQNPRYQVTQFGKPVTLSCSQTLNHNVMYWYQQKSSQAPKLLFHYYDKDFNNEADTPDNFQSRRPNTSFCFLDIRSPGLGDTAMYLCATSRWASSNEQFFGPGTRLTVL.